These 5 T cell receptor beta chains share one sample of origin, sequenced in a study of blood T cell repertoires in COVID-19. Using immunoSEQ multiplex PCR, the repertoire was profiled, and TCRdb retains in-frame clones only, with some absent. The table lists about 130,000 clones, about 80% of them singletons. Sequencing was performed on peripheral blood. The receptors stem from a woman between 50 and 59 years old with acute or convalescent COVID-19.

This chain connects TRBV11-2 to TRBJ2-7; possible D gene TRBD1, 7 bases. The CDR3 sequence is 15 residues long. V lost 4 bases, J lost 6 bases, and 19 bases lay in between. Germline values: CDR1 SGHAT, CDR2 FQNNGV. The CDR3 region is CASSSSTGGGTEQYF. CDR3 in DNA: TGTGCCAGCAGCTCCTCGACAGGAGGGGGCACCGAGCAGTACTTC.

V is TRBV7-7 and J is TRBJ2-7; D not certain. V lost 2 bases and J 5 bases, leaving 4 bases between the germline ends. Germline CDR1 reads SSHAT; CDR2 reads FNYEAQ (reference sequence). The CDR3 covers 11 residues. The CDR3 DNA follows: TGTGCCAGCAGCTTATTCGACGAGCAGTACTTC. It is translated as CASSLFDEQYF.

The chain uses TRBV19 and TRBJ1-1, with 7 bases aligning to TRBD1. The CDR3 runs to 15 residues. CDR1 LNHDA and CDR2 SQIVND come from the germline V gene (reference sequence). The ends lost 3 bases at V and 2 bases at J; junction bases unmatched: 6. The CDR3 coding sequence is TGTGCCAGTAGTATCGGCGGGACAGCTAACACTGAAGCTTTCTTT. Protein sequence: CASSIGGTANTEAFF.

The rearrangement links TRBV5-6 to TRBJ1-2; D is perhaps TRBD1 (5 bases). There are 14 residues in the CDR3. CDR1 and CDR2 from the germline V gene are SGHDT and YYEEEE. V dropped 0 bases and J dropped 8 bases, with 14 bases sitting between them. This CDR3 reads CASSLDEQGKGYTF. The CDR3 coding sequence is TGTGCCAGCAGCTTGGATGAGCAGGGTAAGGGCTACACCTTC.

The chain has TRBV6-5 and TRBJ2-7; a weak D match, TRBD1 (5 bases). The CDR3 consists of 13 residues. In germline, CDR1 is MNHEY, CDR2 SVGAGI. The V and J ends lost 6 bases and 0 bases respectively, with 9 bases between them. Here the CDR3 reads CASSRQSSYEQYF. CDR3 in DNA: TGTGCCAGCAGCCGACAGAGCTCCTACGAGCAGTACTTC.